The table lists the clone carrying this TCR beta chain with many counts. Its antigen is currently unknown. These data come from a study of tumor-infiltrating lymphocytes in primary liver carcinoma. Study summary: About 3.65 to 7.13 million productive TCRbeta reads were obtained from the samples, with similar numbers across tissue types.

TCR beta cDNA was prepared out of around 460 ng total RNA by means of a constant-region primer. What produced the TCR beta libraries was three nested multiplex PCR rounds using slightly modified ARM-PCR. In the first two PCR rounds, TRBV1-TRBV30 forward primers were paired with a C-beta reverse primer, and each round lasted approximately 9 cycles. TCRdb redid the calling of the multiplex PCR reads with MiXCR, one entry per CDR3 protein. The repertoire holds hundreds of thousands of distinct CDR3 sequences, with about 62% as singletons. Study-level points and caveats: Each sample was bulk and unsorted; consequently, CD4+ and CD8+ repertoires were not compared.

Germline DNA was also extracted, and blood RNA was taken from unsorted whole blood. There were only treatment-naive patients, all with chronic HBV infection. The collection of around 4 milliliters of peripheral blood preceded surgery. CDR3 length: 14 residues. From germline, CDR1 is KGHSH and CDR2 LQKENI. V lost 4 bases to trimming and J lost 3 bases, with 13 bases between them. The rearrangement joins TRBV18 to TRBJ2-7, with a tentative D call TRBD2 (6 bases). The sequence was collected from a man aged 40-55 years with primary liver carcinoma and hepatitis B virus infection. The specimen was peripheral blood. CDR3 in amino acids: CASSQEGFYYEQYF. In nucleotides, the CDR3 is TGTGCCAGCTCACAGGAGGGATTCTACTACGAGCAGTACTTC.